This T cell receptor beta chain came from a study of CD8 T cells in ankylosing spondylitis (dated by TCRdb to the late 2010s). A note on the overall study: To find TCR variants linked to disease, the study profiled T cell receptor beta repertoires in ankylosing spondylitis patients and healthy donors. Peripheral blood was sampled, and synovial fluid was also collected from ankylosing spondylitis patients. The whole study cohort included over 85 healthy donors and 25 ankylosing spondylitis patients.

This sample was sequenced with an Illumina MiSeq. Quantitative 5'-RACE with molecular barcodes was the method used to prepare the TCR beta libraries. For the original study's pipeline: To identify disease-linked TCR variants, a new computational method was used, one built on a probabilistic model of VDJ rearrangement. Using fastp trimming at Q25 and MiXCR clonotype assembly, TCRdb reanalyzed the public sequencing data and kept in-frame beta chains. Each entry merges the rows of one CDR3 protein and shows their most common DNA and genes. Clone size and V and J calls follow TCRdb, not the original study. A total of approximately 16,000 distinct CDR3 sequences appear in this sample, approximately 7.6% of them only once. Around 37% of the sample goes to the ten largest clones. This clonotype was counted many times. This clone's antigen is unknown. No qualities accompany the bases; no much larger clone lies one base away.

Trimming at the junction amounts to 4 bases on V and 2 bases on J, and the germline ends lie 6 bases apart. From its cysteine to its phenylalanine, the CDR3 spans 12 amino acids. Just the 36-base CDR3 DNA is kept, in frame starting at base 1. Per the germline V gene, SGHRS is the CDR1 and YFSETQ is the CDR2. What the work shows at the level of the full study, not this receptor alone: In peripheral blood, the disease-linked clones were found at relatively low frequencies and had a CD8+ phenotype. The disease-linked clones were reported to be significantly enriched in matched synovial fluid samples from ankylosing spondylitis patients. Some of the motif variants had been reported before in the synovial fluid and blood of reactive arthritis patients, a finding that suggests common disease-initiation mechanisms. Blood from ankylosing spondylitis patients appeared to be characterized by a TCR beta motif composed of eight or nine highly homologous amino acid variants.

The TCR comes from a male donor with ankylosing spondylitis or in good health (not recorded which). The material sequenced was blood. The chain links TRBV5-1 with TRBJ1-1, with the D gene not clear enough to name. At the DNA level, the sequence is TGCGCCAGCAGCGGAGTAAACACTGAAGCTTTCTTT. This codes for CASSGVNTEAFF.